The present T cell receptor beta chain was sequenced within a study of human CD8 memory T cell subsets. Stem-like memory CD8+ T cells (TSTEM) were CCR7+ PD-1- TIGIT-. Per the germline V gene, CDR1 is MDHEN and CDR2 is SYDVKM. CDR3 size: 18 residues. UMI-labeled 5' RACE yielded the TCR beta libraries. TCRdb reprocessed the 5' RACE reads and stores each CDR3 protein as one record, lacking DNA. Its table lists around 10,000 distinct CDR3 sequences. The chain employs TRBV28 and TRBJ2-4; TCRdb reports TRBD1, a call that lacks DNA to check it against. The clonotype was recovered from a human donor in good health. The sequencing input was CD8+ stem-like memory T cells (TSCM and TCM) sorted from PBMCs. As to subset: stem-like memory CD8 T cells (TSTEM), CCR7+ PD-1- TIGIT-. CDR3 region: CASSFSPGTGVGQNIQYF.